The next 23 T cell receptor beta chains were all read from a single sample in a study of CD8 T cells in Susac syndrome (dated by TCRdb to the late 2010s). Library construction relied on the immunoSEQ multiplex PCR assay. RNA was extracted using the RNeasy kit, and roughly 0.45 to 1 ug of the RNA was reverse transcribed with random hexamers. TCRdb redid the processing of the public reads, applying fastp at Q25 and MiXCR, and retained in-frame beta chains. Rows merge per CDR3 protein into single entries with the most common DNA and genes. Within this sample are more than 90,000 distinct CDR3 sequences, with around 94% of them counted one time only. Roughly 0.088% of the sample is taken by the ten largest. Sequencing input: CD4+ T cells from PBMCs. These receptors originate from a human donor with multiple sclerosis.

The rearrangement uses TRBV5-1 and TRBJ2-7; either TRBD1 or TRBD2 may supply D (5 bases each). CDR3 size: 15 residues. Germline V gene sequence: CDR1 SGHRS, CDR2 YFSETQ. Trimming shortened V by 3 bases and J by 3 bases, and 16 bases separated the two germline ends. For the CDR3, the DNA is TGCGCCAGCAGCTCGGTACCCGGGGCCCACTACGAGCAGTACTTC. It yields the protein CASSSVPGAHYEQYF.

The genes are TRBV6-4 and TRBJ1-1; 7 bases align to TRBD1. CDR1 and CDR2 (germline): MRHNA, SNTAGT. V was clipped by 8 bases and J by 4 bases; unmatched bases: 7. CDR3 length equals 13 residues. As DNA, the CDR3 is TGTGCCAGCGCCCAGGGGGGGGGCACTGAAGCTTTCTTT. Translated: CASAQGGGTEAFF.

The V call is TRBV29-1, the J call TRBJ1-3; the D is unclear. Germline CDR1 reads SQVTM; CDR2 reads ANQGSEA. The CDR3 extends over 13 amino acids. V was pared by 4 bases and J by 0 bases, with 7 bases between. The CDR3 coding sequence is TGCAGCGTTGTGGTACTCTCTGGAAACACCATATATTTT. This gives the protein CSVVVLSGNTIYF.

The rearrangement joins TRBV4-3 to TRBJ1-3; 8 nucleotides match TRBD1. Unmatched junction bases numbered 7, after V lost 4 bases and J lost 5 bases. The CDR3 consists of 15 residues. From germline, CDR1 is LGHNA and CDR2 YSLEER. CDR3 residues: CASSREQGGRNTIYF. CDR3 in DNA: TGCGCCAGCAGCCGGGAACAGGGGGGAAGAAACACCATATATTTT.

CDR3 region: CASSPAEYEQYF. The CDR3 region has the DNA TGTGCCAGCTCACCGGCCGAATACGAGCAGTACTTC. The chain links TRBV18 to TRBJ2-7, with no clear D. The CDR3 length is 12 residues. Trimming stripped 3 bases from V and 4 bases from J, with 7 bases between. The V gene's germline CDR1 is KGHSH and CDR2 LQKENI.

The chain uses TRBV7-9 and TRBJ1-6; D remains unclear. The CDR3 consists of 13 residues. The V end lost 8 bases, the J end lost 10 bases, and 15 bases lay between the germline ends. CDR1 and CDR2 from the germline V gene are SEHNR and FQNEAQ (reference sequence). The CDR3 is CASFDISSSPLHF. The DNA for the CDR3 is TGTGCCAGCTTCGACATCTCGTCCTCACCCCTCCACTTT.

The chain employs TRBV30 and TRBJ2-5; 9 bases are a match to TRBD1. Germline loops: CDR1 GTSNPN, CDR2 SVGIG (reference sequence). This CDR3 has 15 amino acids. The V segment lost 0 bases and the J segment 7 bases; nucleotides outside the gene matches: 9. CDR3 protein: CAWSVPTGGQWTQYF. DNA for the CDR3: TGTGCCTGGAGTGTCCCCACAGGGGGCCAATGGACCCAGTACTTC.

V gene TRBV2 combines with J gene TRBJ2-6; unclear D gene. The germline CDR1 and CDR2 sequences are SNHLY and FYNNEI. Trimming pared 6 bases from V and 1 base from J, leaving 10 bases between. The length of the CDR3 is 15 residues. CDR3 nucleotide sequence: TGTGCCAGCAGCCCTCTGTCTTCTGGGGCCAACGTCCTGACTTTC. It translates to CASSPLSSGANVLTF.

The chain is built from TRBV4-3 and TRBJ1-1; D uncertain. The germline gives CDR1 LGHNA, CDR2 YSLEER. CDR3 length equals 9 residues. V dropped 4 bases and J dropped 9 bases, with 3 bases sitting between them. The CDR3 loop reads CASSPKAFF. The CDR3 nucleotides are TGCGCCAGCAGCCCCAAAGCTTTCTTT.

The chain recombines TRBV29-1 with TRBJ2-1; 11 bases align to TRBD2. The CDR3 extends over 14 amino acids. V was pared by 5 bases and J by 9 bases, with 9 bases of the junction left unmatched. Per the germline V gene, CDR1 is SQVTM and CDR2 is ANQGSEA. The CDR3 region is CSVLASGGPFEQFF. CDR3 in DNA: TGCAGCGTTTTGGCTAGCGGGGGGCCCTTTGAGCAGTTCTTC.

CDR3 sequence reads: CASSLAGRGDSPLHF. DNA for the CDR3: TGTGCCAGCAGCTTAGCAGGCAGGGGTGATTCACCCCTCCACTTT. The chain carries TRBV7-6 and TRBJ1-6; possible D gene TRBD1, 6 bases. The V gene's germline CDR1 is SGHVS and CDR2 FNYEAQ. The V and J ends lost 0 bases and 8 bases respectively, with 11 bases between them. The CDR3 consists of 15 residues.

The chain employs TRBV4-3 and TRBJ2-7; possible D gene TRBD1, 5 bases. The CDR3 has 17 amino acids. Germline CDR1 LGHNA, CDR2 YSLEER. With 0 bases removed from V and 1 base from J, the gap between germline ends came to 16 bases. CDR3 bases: TGCGCCAGCAGCCAAGATTTAGTACAGGTGTCTTCCTACGAGCAGTACTTC. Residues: CASSQDLVQVSSYEQYF.

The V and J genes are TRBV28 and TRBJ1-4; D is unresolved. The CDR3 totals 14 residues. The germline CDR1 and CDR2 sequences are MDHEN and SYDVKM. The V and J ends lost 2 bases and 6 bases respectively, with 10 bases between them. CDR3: CASSLASSHEKLFF. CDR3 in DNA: TGTGCCAGCAGTTTAGCGTCCAGCCATGAAAAACTGTTTTTT.

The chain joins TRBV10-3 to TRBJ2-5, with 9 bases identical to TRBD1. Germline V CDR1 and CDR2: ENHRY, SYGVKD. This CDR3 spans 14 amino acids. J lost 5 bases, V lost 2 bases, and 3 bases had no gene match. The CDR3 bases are TGTGCCATCAGTGAGGGGACAGGGACGGAGACCCAGTACTTC. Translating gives CAISEGTGTETQYF.

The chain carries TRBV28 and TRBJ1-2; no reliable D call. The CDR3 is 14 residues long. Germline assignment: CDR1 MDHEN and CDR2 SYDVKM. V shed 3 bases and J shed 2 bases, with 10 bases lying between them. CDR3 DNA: TGTGCCAGCAGTTTTGGACTACCGAACTATGGCTACACCTTC. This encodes CASSFGLPNYGYTF.

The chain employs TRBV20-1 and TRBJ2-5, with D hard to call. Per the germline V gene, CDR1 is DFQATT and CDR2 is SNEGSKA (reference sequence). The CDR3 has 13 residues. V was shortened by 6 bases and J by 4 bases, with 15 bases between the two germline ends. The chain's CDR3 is CSAKWLVGETQYF. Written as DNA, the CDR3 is TGCAGTGCGAAGTGGCTAGTCGGAGAGACCCAGTACTTC.

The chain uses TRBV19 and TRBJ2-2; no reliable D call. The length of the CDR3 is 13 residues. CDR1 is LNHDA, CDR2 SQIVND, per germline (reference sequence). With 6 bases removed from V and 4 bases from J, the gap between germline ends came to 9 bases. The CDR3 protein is CASSAVGTGELFF. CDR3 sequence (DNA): TGTGCCAGTAGCGCCGTGGGCACCGGGGAGCTGTTTTTT.

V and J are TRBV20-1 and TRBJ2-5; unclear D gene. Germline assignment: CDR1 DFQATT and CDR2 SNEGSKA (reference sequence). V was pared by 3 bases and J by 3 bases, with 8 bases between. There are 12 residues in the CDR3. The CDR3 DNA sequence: TGCAGTGCTAGTACGTTTGAAGAGACCCAGTACTTC. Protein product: CSASTFEETQYF.

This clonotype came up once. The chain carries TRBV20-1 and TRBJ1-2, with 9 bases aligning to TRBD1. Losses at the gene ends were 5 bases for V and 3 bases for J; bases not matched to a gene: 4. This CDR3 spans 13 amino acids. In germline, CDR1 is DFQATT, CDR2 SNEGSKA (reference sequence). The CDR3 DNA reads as TGCAGTGCTCCGGGACAGGGACACTATGGCTACACCTTC. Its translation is CSAPGQGHYGYTF.

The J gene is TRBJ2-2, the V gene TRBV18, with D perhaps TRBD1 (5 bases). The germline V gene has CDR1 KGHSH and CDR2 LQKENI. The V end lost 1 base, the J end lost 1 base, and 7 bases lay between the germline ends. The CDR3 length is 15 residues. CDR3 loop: CASSPQGQNTGELFF. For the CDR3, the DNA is TGTGCCAGCTCACCACAGGGGCAGAACACCGGGGAGCTGTTTTTT.

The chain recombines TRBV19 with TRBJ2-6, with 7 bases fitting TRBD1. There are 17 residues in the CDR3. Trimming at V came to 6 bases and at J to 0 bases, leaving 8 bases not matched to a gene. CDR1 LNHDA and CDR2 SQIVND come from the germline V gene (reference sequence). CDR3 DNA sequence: TGTGCCAGTAGCCTTCAGGGACAGAGCTCTGGGGCCAACGTCCTGACTTTC. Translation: CASSLQGQSSGANVLTF.

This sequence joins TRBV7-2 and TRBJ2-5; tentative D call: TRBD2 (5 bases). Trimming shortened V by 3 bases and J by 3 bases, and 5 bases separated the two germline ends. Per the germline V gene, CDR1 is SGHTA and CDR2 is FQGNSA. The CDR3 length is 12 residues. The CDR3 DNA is TGTGCCAGCAGCTTCGGGGAAGAGACCCAGTACTTC. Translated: CASSFGEETQYF. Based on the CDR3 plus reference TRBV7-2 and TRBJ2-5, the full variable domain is GAGVSQSPSNKVTEKGKDVELRCDPISGHTALYWYRQSLGQGLEFLIYFQGNSAPDKSGLPSDRFSAERTGGSVSTLTIQRTQQEDSAVYLCASSFGEETQYFGPGTRLLVL.

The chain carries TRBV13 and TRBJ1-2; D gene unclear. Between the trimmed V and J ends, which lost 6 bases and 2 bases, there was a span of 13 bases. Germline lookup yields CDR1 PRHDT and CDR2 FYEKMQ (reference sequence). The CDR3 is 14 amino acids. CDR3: CASRARQTNYGYTF. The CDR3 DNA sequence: TGTGCCAGCAGGGCTAGGCAGACCAACTATGGCTACACCTTC. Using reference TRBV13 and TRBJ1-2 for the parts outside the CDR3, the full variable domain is AAGVIQSPRHLIKEKRETATLKCYPIPRHDTVYWYQQGPGQDPQFLISFYEKMQSDKGSIPDRFSAQQFSDYHSELNMSSLELGDSALYFCASRARQTNYGYTFGSGTRLTVV.